By sample share, the clone carrying this TCR beta chain is medium-sized (0.01 to 0.1%). Its antigen is not known. These data belong to a study of vaccination and CD4 T cells after COVID-19. The treatment was: approximately 11-day PBMC culture with coronavirus spike peptide pools or control peptides (ViraFEST assay). The CDR3 runs to 18 residues. Germline values: CDR1 SGDLS, CDR2 YYNGEE. The germline V and J ends were trimmed by 0 bases and 5 bases, with 23 bases remaining between them. Sequence data for DNA of cultured CD4+ T cells were generated by the Oncomine TCR Beta short-read assay. TCRdb reanalysed the PCR reads using MiXCR and keeps one entry per CDR3 protein. The top ten hold less than 40% of the sample, which has roughly 11,000 distinct CDR3 sequences, 53% seen once.

Sequencing input: CD4+ T cells from blood, cultured in vitro. This chain links TRBV9 with TRBJ2-5; tentatively, D is TRBD2 (5 bases). The sequence came from a human donor who had recovered from COVID-19. The CDR3 loop reads CASSVGAAGAVEGETQYF. DNA of the CDR3: TGTGCCAGCAGCGTAGGGGCCGCGGGTGCGGTGGAAGGGGAGACCCAGTACTTC.